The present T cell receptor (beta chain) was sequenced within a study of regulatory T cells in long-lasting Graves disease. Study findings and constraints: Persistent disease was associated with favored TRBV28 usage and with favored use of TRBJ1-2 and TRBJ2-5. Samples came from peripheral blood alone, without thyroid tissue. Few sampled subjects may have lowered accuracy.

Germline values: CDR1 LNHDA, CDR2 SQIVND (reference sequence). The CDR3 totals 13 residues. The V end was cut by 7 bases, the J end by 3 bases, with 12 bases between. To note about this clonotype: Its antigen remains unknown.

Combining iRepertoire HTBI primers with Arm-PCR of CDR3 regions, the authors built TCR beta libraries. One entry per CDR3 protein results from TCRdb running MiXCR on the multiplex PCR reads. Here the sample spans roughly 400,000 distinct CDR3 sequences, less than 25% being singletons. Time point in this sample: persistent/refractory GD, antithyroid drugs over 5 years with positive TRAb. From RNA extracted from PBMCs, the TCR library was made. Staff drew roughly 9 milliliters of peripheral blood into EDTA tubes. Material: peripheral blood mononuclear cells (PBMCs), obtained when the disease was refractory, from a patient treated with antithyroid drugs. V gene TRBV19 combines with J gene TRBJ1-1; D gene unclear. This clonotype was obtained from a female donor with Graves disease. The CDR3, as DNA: TGTGCCAGTAACGTCGCTCTGGACACTGAAGCTTTCTTT. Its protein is CASNVALDTEAFF.